The 10 T cell receptor beta chains below all came from one sample that was sequenced in a study of blood T cell repertoires in COVID-19. Data came from immunoSEQ multiplex PCR; TCRdb stores just in-frame clones and leaves some out. The sample has approximately 70,000 clones, roughly 80% seen once. Sequenced input: peripheral blood. Receptor source: a woman in her 70s with acute or convalescent COVID-19.

The genes are TRBV2 and TRBJ2-4; tentative D call: TRBD1 (5 bases). The CDR3 sequence is 16 residues long. Deletions cut 4 bases from V and 0 bases from J, with 13 bases between. Germline CDR1 and CDR2: SNHLY and FYNNEI. The CDR3 sequence: CASSVSGTGAKNIQYF. DNA for the CDR3: TGTGCCAGCAGTGTTTCGGGCACAGGAGCCAAAAACATTCAGTACTTC. Full variable domain (outside the CDR3, taken from reference TRBV2 and TRBJ2-4): EPEVTQTPSHQVTQMGQEVILRCVPISNHLYFYWYRQILGQKVEFLVSFYNNEISEKSEIFDDQFSVERPDGSNFTLKIRSTKLEDSAMYFCASSVSGTGAKNIQYFGAGTRLSVL.

The chain is built from TRBV19 and TRBJ1-2, with D tentatively TRBD1 (5 bases). The CDR3 extends over 16 amino acids. The V end lost 1 base, the J end lost 2 bases, and 14 bases lay between the germline ends. Germline values: CDR1 LNHDA, CDR2 SQIVND (reference sequence). In DNA form, the CDR3 reads TGTGCCAGTAGTATAGCAGAGGGGAGGCGAAACTATGGCTACACCTTC. Translation: CASSIAEGRRNYGYTF.

This chain connects TRBV29-1 to TRBJ2-7; 12 positions match TRBD2. The CDR3 runs to 16 residues. CDR1 and CDR2 (germline): SQVTM, ANQGSEA. Unmatched junction bases numbered 11, after V lost 6 bases and J lost 2 bases. CDR3 DNA: TGCAGCGTGACTAGCGGGAGAAATAGAGGCACCTACGAGCAGTACTTC. Its translation is CSVTSGRNRGTYEQYF.

The chain recombines TRBV4-1 with TRBJ1-1; D call uncertain. Germline values: CDR1 MGHRA, CDR2 YSYEKL. Trimming took 1 base from V and 2 from J, leaving 8 bases between them. There are 14 residues in the CDR3. CDR3 residues: CASSQGLVNTEAFF. The CDR3 bases are TGCGCCAGCAGCCAAGGACTGGTAAACACTGAAGCTTTCTTT.

Remarks on this clone: One junction end disagrees with the germline gene, perhaps due to a read error. This chain links TRBV27 with TRBJ2-1, with 12 bases that match TRBD2. This CDR3 has 14 amino acids. CDR1 and CDR2 (germline): MNHEY, SMNVEV (reference sequence). As DNA, the CDR3 is TGTGCCAGTAGTTCGCAAACTAGCGGGGGGAAACAGTTCTTC. Translation: CASSSQTSGGKQFF.

This chain connects TRBV30 to TRBJ2-7; D is unresolved. The germline V gene encodes CDR1 GTSNPN and CDR2 SVGIG (reference sequence). V gave up 2 bases and J gave up 6 bases, with 8 bases separating them. This CDR3 is built from 11 residues. The CDR3 region is CAWSYSSEQYF. CDR3 DNA sequence: TGTGCCTGGAGTTATAGTTCCGAGCAGTACTTC.

This clone came up a few times. V usage is TRBV5-1 and J usage is TRBJ2-2; 7 bases are a match to TRBD1. The germline V gene has CDR1 SGHRS and CDR2 YFSETQ. This CDR3 is 14 amino acids long. J was trimmed by 5 bases and V by 4 bases; bases with no gene match: 5. CDR3 region: CASSQGDRTGELFF. CDR3 DNA sequence: TGCGCCAGCAGCCAGGGGGACAGAACCGGGGAGCTGTTTTTT.

The J gene is TRBJ1-2, the V gene TRBV6-2 or TRBV6-3; D gene uncertain. Deletions cut 4 bases from V and 8 bases from J, with 11 bases between. This CDR3 has 12 amino acids. The V gene's germline CDR1 is MNHEY and CDR2 SVGEGT. CDR3 bases: TGTGCCAGCAGTTCCCTTGGAGTCGGCTACACCTTC. It translates to CASSSLGVGYTF.

V and J are TRBV3-1 (or the pseudogene TRBV3-2) and TRBJ2-1; 7 nucleotides align to TRBD1. Trimming removed 3 bases from V and 8 bases from J; junction bases left unmatched: 7. Germline V CDR1 and CDR2: LGHDT, YNNKEL (reference sequence). The CDR3 sequence is 14 residues long. The CDR3 reads CASSHTGELHEQFF. CDR3 in DNA: TGTGCCAGCAGCCACACAGGGGAGTTACATGAGCAGTTCTTC.

In DNA form, the CDR3 reads TGTGCCAGCAGCCAACGACAGGATAGCAATCAGCCCCAGCATTTT. It is translated as CASSQRQDSNQPQHF. The chain joins TRBV5-5 to TRBJ1-5; TRBD1 might be the D (6 bases). The CDR3 extends over 15 amino acids. Germline V gives CDR1 SGHKS, CDR2 YYEKEE (reference sequence). Trimming took 4 bases from V and 0 from J, leaving 11 bases between them.